Each of the 9 T cell receptor beta chains below was sequenced from the same sample in a study of cytomegalovirus exposure and HLA in healthy donors. PCR was performed using 60 Vbeta and 13 Jbeta primers. Data came from immunoSEQ multiplex PCR; TCRdb stores just in-frame clones and leaves some out. This sample carries about 160,000 clones, approximately 81% of them seen once, and the ten largest clones take 1.5% to 2.5%. Source material: PBMCs. The source is a man aged 18-30 years in good health and CMV-seronegative.

Concerning this clone: The sample has other DNA sequences that encode this CDR3 too. The chain couples TRBV7-9 to TRBJ1-1; unclear D gene. Germline V gene data show CDR1 as SEHNR and CDR2 as FQNEAQ (reference sequence). The CDR3 has 14 amino acids. V was trimmed by 2 bases and J by 0 bases, leaving 7 bases between them. In nucleotides, the CDR3 is TGTGCCAGCAGCTTATCGGGGATGAACACTGAAGCTTTCTTT. It translates to CASSLSGMNTEAFF.

The chain has TRBV9 and TRBJ2-3, with 10 bases matching TRBD2. Germline values: CDR1 SGDLS, CDR2 YYNGEE. V trimming: 3 bases; J trimming: 3 bases; junction bases outside the gene matches: 4. The CDR3 is made up of 15 amino acids. CDR3 loop: CASSAWTSGTDTQYF. DNA of the CDR3: TGTGCCAGCAGCGCCTGGACTAGCGGTACAGATACGCAGTATTTT.

This clone was seen more than once but under ten times. The rearrangement uses TRBV5-4 and TRBJ2-7; 7 positions agree with TRBD1. After removal of 5 bases from V and 0 bases from J, the junction contained 5 bases not matched to a gene. The germline V gene encodes CDR1 SGHNT and CDR2 YYREEE (reference sequence). This CDR3 is built from 14 residues. For the CDR3, the DNA is TGTGCCAGCAGTTCCACAGGGGCCTCCTACGAGCAGTACTTC. Its protein is CASSSTGASYEQYF.

CDR3 in DNA: TGTGCCAGCAGTGAAGCGCCTGGCAGGGGGCGAGATCAGCCCCAGCATTTT. Encoded protein: CASSEAPGRGRDQPQHF. The chain carries TRBV6-1 and TRBJ1-5; 8 bases are shared with TRBD1. The trim removed 0 bases at V and 5 bases at J, leaving 9 bases unmatched. The length of the CDR3 is 17 residues. Looked up from germline, CDR1 is MNHNS and CDR2 is SASEGT.

This clone was recorded only once. The V call is TRBV7-9, the J call TRBJ2-7; the match to TRBD2 covers 15 bases. The J segment lost 7 bases and the V segment lost 4 bases, leaving 11 bases of the junction unmatched. Germline V lookup: CDR1 SEHNR, CDR2 FQNEAQ (reference sequence). The CDR3 is 17 residues long. The CDR3 protein is CASSSWTSGRVSREQYF. The CDR3 DNA sequence: TGTGCCAGCAGCTCTTGGACTAGCGGGAGGGTATCGAGAGAGCAGTACTTC.

J is TRBJ2-1 and V is TRBV6-5, with TRBD2 identical over 16 bases. The germline V gene encodes CDR1 MNHEY and CDR2 SVGAGI. CDR3 length: 15 amino acids. After removal of 4 bases from V and 8 bases from J, the junction contained 2 bases not matched to a gene. The CDR3 bases are TGTGCCAGCAGTTTGGGACTAGCGGGGGGGGATGAGCAGTTCTTC. Its translation is CASSLGLAGGDEQFF.

The gene calls are TRBV19 and TRBJ2-3; unclear D gene. This CDR3 region has 12 residues. CDR1 and CDR2 (germline): LNHDA, SQIVND (reference sequence). The ends were cut back, 1 base at V and 6 bases at J, with 5 bases in the middle. This CDR3 is CASSIVRDTQYF. The CDR3 nucleotides read TGTGCCAGTAGTATAGTTCGGGATACGCAGTATTTT.

Only one count was recorded for this clone. The chain carries TRBV4-1 and TRBJ2-1; a weak D match, TRBD1 (6 bases). This CDR3 region has 13 residues. Trimming removed 0 bases at V and 10 bases at J, with 10 bases between. Germline CDR1 MGHRA, CDR2 YSYEKL. The CDR3 region is CASSQDRGGEQFF. For the CDR3, the DNA is TGCGCCAGCAGCCAAGACAGGGGTGGAGAGCAGTTCTTC.

The rearrangement links TRBV18 to TRBJ1-1; D not certain. This CDR3 region has 13 residues. From germline, CDR1 is KGHSH and CDR2 LQKENI. V lost 6 bases and J 4 bases, leaving 12 bases between the germline ends. CDR3 DNA: TGTGCCAGCTCTGCGGAAAGAGGCACTGAAGCTTTCTTT. It is translated as CASSAERGTEAFF.